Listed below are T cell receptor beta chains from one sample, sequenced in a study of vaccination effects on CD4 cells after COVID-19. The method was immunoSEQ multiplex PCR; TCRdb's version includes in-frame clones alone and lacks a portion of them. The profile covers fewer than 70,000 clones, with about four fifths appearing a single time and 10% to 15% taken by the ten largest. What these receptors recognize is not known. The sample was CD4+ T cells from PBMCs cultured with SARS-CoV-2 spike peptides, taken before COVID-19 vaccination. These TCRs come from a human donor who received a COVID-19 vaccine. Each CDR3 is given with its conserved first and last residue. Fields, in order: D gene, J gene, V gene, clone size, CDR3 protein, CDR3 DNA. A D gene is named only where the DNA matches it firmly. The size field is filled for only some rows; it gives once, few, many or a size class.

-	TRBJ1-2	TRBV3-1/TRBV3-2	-	CASSQAGGGHGYTF	TGTGCCAGCAGCCAAGCCGGCGGGGGGCATGGCTACACCTTC
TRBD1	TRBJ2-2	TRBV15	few	CATSGQGWNTGELFF	TGTGCCACCAGCGGACAGGGGTGGAACACCGGGGAGCTGTTTTTT
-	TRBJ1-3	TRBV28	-	CASGWGISGNTIYF	TGTGCCAGCGGATGGGGAATTTCAGGAAACACCATATATTTT
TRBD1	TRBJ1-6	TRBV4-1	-	CASSQDDREAYNSPLHF	TGCGCCAGCAGCCAAGATGACAGGGAAGCCTATAATTCACCCCTCCACTTT
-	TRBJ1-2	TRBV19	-	CASSKRGGRDYGYTF	TGTGCCAGTAGTAAACGAGGGGGAAGGGACTATGGCTACACCTTC
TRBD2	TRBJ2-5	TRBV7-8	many	CASSQGNSGGAGETQYF	TGTGCCAGCAGCCAGGGGAATAGCGGGGGGGCGGGTGAGACCCAGTACTTC
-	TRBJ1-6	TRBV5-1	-	CASSLQRTDNSPLHF	TGCGCCAGCAGCTTACAAAGGACAGATAATTCACCCCTCCACTTT
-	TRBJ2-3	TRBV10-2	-	CASSDDNPSTDTQYF	TGCGCCAGCAGTGACGACAATCCTAGCACAGATACGCAGTATTTT
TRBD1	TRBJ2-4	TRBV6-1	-	CASSRGQGGGSDF	TGTGCCAGCAGCAGGGGACAGGGAGGAGGGTCGGACTTC
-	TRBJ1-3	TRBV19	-	CASSIVGGSGNTIYF	TGTGCCAGTAGTATAGTAGGGGGCTCTGGAAACACCATATATTTT
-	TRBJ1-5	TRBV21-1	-	CASSKALYRGRDQPQHF	TGTGCCAGCAGCAAAGCGCTTTATAGGGGGCGCGATCAGCCCCAGCATTTT